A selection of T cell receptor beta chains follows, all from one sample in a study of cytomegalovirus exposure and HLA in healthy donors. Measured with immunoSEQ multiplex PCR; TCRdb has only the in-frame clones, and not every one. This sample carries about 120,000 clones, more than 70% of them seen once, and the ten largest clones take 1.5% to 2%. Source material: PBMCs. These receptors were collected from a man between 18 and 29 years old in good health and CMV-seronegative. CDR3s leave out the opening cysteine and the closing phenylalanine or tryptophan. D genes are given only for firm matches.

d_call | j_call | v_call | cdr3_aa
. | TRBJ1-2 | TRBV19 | ASSIGRADFVGLSGYT
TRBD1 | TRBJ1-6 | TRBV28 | ASRTGYDYNSPLH
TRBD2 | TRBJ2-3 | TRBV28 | ASSFTGYRREGTSTDTQY
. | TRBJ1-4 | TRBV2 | ASSDVTGHDEKLF
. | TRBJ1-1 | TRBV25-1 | ASAIPGTPSEAF
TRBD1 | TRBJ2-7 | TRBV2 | ASRKRTGHEQY
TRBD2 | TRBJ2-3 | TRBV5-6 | ASSFSAGGYTDTQY
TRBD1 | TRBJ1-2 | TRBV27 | ASSVTGTGELGYT
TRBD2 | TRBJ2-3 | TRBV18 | ASSPKRGGEDTQY
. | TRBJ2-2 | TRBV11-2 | ASSPNTGELF
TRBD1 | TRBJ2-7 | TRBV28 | ASREDREYEQY
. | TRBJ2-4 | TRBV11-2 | ASSSLSPRTSEAKNIQY
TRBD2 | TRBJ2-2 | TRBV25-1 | ASTGLAGGHNTGELF
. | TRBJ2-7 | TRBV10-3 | AISEATGIYYEQY
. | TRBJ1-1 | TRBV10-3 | AISGGQSRTEAF
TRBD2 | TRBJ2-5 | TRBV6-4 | ASSPTSGGAETQY
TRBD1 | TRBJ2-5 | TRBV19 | ASRSTGGAETQY
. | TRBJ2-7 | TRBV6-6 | ASSYSDTSYEQY
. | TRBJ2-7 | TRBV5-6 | ASSLRGGSYEQY
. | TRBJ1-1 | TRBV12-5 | ASGLVRFGTGDGTEAF
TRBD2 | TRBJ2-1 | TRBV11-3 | ASSLVAGGPNEQF
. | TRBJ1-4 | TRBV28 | ASRLQAGSNEKLF
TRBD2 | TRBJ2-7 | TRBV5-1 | ASSATSGSSYEQY
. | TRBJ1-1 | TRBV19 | ASSIDPQAGTWTEAF
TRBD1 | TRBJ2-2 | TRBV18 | ASSPSTGGKNTGELF
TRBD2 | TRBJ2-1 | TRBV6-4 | ASSDSPGGSYNEQF
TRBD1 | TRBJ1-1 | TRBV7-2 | ASSEQGSMNTEAF
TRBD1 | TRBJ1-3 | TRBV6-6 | ASSYQGQGFGNTIY
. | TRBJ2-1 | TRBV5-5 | ASSLGGVYNEQF
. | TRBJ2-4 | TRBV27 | ASRFTGTKNIQY
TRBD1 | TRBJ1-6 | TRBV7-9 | ASSSTGESSYNSPLH
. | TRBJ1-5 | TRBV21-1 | ASRENRGEGNQPQH
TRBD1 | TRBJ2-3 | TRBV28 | ASSHHSGTGTDTQY
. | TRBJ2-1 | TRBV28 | ASRQDLNEQF
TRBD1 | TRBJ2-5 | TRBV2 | ASSEAVMGTGGQETQY
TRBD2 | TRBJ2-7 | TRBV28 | ASSPGLAYLLLMAQY
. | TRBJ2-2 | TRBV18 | ASSPFGGITNTGELF
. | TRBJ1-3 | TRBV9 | ASSGDRRASGNTIY
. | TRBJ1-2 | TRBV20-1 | SARGDSSYT
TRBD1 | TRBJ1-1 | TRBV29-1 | SLDRVTEAF
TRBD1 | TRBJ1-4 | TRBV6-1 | ASTRTGNEKLF
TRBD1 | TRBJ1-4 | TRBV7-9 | ASSLRATGVANEKLF
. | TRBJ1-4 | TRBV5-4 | ASSSQQGDEKLF
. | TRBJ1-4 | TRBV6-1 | ASSEGEGLRPQKLF
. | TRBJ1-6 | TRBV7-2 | ASSEMSSPLH
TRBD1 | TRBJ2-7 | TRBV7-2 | ASSNRNRGHEQY
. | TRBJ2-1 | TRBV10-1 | ASSESDFYNEQF
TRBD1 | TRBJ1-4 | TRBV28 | ASSGRDREYEKLF
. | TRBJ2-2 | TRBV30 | AWARMLNTGELF
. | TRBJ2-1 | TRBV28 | ASSLGKEVSYNEQF
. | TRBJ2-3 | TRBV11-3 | ASSFAGSRDTQY